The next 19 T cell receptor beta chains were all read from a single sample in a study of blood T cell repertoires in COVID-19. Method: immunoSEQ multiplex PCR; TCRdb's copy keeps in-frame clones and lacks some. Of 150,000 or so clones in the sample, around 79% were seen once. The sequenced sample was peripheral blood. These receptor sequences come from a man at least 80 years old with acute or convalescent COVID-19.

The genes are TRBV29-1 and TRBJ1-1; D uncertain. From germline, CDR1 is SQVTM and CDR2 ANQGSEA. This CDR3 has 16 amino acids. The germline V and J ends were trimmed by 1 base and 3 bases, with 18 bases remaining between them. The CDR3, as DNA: TGCAGCGTTGAAGCAACTACGTACGGCGGGGACACTGAAGCTTTCTTT. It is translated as CSVEATTYGGDTEAFF.

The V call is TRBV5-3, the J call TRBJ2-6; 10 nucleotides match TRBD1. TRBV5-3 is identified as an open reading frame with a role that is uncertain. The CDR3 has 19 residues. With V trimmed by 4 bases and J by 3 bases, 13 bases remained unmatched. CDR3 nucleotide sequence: TGTGCCAGAAGCCTCCGGGACAGGGGAAATTCAATTGGGGCCAACGTCCTGACTTTC. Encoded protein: CARSLRDRGNSIGANVLTF.

The CDR3 sequence is CASSKDRDTEAFF. CDR3 nucleotides: TGTGCCAGTAGTAAGGACAGGGACACTGAAGCTTTCTTT. This chain links TRBV19 with TRBJ1-1, with TRBD1 matching 8 bases. The germline gives CDR1 LNHDA, CDR2 SQIVND (reference sequence). With 4 bases clipped from V and 3 bases from J, the junction kept 1 base outside the gene matches. The CDR3 consists of 13 residues.

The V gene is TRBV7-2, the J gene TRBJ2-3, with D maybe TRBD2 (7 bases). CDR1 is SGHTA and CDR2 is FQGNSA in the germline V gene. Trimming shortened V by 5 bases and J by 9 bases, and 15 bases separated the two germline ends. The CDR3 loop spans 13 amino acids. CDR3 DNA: TGTGCCAGCAGCCCCCTGTGGGGGGGCACGCAGTATTTT. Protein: CASSPLWGGTQYF.

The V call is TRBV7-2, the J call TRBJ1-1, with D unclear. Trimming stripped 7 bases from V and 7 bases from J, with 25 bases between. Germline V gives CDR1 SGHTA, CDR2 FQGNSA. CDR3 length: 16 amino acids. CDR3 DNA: TGTGCCAGCAAGCCCCCTTCTATTGGAGGGTTGGATGAAGCTTTCTTT. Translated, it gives CASKPPSIGGLDEAFF.

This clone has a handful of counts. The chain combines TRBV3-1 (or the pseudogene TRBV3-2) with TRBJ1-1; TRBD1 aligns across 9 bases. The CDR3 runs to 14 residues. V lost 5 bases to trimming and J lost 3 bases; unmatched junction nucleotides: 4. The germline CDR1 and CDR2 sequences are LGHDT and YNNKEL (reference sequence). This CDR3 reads CASSWRQGDTEAFF. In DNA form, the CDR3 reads TGTGCCAGCAGCTGGAGACAGGGGGACACTGAAGCTTTCTTT.

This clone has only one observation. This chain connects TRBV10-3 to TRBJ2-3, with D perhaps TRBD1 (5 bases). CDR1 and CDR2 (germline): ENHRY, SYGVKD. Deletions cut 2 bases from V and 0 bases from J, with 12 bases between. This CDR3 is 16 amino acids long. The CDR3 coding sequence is TGTGCCATCAGTGAGAAGGGGCAGACTAGCACAGATACGCAGTATTTT. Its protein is CAISEKGQTSTDTQYF.

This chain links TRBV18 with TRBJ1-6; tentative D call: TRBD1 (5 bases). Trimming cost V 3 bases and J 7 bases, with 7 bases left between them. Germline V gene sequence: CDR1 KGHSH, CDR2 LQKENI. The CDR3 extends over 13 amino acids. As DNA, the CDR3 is TGTGCCAGCTCACCTGACAGCAATTCACCCCTCCACTTT. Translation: CASSPDSNSPLHF. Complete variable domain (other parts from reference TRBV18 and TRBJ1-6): NAGVMQNPRHLVRRRGQEARLRCSPMKGHSHVYWYRQLPEEGLKFMVYLQKENIIDESGMPKERFSAEFPKEGPSILRIQQVVRGDSAAYFCASSPDSNSPLHFGNGTRLTVT.

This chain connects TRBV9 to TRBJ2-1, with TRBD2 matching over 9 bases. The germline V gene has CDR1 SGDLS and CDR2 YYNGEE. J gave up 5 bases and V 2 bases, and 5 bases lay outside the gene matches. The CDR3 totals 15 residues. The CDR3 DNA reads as TGTGCCAGCAGCGTCGCTAGCGGGGTCAACAATGAGCAGTTCTTC. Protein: CASSVASGVNNEQFF.

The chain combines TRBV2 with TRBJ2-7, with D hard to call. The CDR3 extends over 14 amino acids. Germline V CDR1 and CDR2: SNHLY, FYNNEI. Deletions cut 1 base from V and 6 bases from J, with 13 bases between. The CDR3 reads CASSEGLTHPEQYV. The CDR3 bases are TGTGCCAGCAGTGAAGGACTGACCCACCCCGAGCAGTACGTC.

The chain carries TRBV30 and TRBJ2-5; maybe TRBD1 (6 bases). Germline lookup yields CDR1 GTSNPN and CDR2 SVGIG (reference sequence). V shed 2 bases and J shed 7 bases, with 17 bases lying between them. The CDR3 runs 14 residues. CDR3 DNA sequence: TGTGCCTGGAGTCGGTCGACAGGCCTTGGGACCCAGTACTTC. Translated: CAWSRSTGLGTQYF.

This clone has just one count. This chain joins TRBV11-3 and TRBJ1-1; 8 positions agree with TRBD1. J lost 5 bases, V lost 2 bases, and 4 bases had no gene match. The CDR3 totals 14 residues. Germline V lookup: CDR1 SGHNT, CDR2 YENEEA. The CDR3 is CASSLQGAGTEAFF. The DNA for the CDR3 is TGTGCCAGCAGCTTACAGGGGGCCGGGACTGAAGCTTTCTTT.

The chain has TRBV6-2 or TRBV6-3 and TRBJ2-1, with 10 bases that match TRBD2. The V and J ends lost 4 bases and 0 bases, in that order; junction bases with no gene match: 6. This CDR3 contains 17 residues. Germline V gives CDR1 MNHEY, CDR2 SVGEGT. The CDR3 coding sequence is TGTGCCAGCAGTTCCGTTAGCGGGGGGAGCTCCTACAATGAGCAGTTCTTC. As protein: CASSSVSGGSSYNEQFF.

The CDR3 loop is CASSLGVRDTQETQYF. The CDR3 nucleotides read TGCGCCAGCAGCTTGGGTGTCAGGGACACCCAAGAGACCCAGTACTTC. V and J are TRBV5-1 and TRBJ2-5; possibly TRBD1 for D (6 bases). V shed 0 bases and J shed 1 base, with 13 bases lying between them. Germline CDR1 is SGHRS and CDR2 is YFSETQ. The CDR3 totals 16 residues.

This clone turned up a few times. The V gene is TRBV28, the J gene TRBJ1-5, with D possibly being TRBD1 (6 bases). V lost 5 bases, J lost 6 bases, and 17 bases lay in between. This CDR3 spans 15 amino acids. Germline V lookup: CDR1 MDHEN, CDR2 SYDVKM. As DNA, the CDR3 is TGTGCCAGCAGTATCCCCCAGGGGACGGGTCAGCCCCAGCATTTT. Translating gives CASSIPQGTGQPQHF.

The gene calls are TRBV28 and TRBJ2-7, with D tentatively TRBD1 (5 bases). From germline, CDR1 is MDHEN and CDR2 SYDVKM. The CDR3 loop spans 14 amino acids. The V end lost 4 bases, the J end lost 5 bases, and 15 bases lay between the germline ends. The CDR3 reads CASSSGQGYHEQYV. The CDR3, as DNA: TGTGCCAGCAGTTCGGGTCAGGGCTACCACGAGCAGTACGTC.

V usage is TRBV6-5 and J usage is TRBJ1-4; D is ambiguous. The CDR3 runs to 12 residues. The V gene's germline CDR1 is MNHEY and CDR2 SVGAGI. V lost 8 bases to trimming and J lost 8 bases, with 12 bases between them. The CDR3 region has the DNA TGTGCCAGCGGGAGGCTAAAAGAAAAACTGTTTTTT. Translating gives CASGRLKEKLFF.

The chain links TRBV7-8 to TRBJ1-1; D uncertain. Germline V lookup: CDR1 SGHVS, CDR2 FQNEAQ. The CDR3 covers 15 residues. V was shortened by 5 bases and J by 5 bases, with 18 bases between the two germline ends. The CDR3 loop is CASSLFTGLGTEAFF. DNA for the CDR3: TGTGCCAGCAGCCTATTCACGGGTCTTGGGACTGAAGCTTTCTTT.

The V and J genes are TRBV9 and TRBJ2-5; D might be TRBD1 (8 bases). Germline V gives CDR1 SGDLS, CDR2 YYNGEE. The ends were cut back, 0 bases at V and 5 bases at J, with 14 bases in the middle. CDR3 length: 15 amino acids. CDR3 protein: CASSVDRGGGETQYF. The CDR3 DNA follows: TGTGCCAGCAGCGTAGACAGGGGGGGCGGTGAGACCCAGTACTTC.